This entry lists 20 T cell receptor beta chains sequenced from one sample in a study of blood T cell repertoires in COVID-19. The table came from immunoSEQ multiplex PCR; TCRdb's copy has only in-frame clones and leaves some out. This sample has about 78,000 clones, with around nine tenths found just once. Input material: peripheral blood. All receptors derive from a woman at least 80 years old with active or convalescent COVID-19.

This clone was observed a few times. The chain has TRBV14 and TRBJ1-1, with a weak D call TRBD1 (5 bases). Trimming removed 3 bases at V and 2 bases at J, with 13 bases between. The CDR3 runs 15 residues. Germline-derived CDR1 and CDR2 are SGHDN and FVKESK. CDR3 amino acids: CASSHWGGLNTEAFF. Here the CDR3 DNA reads TGTGCCAGCAGCCATTGGGGGGGTCTTAACACTGAAGCTTTCTTT. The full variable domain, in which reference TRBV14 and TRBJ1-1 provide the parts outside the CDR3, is EAGVTQFPSHSVIEKGQTVTLRCDPISGHDNLYWYRRVMGKEIKFLLHFVKESKQDESGMPNNRFLAERTGGTYSTLKVQPAELEDSGVYFCASSHWGGLNTEAFFGQGTRLTVV.

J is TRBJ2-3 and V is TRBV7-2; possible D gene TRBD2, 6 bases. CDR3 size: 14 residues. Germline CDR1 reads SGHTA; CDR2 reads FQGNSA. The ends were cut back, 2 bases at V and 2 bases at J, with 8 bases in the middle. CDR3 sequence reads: CASSLTSPTDTQYF. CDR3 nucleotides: TGTGCCAGCAGCTTAACTAGCCCCACAGATACGCAGTATTTT. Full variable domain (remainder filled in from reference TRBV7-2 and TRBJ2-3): GAGVSQSPSNKVTEKGKDVELRCDPISGHTALYWYRQSLGQGLEFLIYFQGNSAPDKSGLPSDRFSAERTGGSVSTLTIQRTQQEDSAVYLCASSLTSPTDTQYFGPGTRLTVL.

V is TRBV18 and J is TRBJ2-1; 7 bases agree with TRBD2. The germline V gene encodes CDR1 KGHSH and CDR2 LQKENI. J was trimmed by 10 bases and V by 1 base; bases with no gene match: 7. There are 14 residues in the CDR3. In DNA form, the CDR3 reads TGTGCCAGCTCACCACTTCCTAGCGGAGTGGAGCAGTTCTTC. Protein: CASSPLPSGVEQFF. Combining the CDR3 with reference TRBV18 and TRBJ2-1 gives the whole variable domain NAGVMQNPRHLVRRRGQEARLRCSPMKGHSHVYWYRQLPEEGLKFMVYLQKENIIDESGMPKERFSAEFPKEGPSILRIQQVVRGDSAAYFCASSPLPSGVEQFFGPGTRLTVL.

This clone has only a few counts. This CDR3 is CASSSIRRDRGRRVETQYF. The CDR3, as DNA: TGTGCCAGCAGCTCGATTAGGAGGGACAGGGGGCGGAGGGTAGAGACCCAGTACTTC. This chain uses TRBV11-2 with TRBJ2-5; 12 bases are shared with TRBD1. This CDR3 has 19 amino acids. Germline trimming cut 4 bases from V and 4 bases from J; bases unmatched to any gene: 16. Germline CDR1 SGHAT, CDR2 FQNNGV.

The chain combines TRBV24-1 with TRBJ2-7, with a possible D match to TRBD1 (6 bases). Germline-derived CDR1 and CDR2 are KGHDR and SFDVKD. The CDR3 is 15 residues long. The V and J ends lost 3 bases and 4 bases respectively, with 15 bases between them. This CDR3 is CATSDPRDTNYEQYF. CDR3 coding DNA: TGTGCCACCAGTGATCCCCGGGACACCAATTACGAGCAGTACTTC.

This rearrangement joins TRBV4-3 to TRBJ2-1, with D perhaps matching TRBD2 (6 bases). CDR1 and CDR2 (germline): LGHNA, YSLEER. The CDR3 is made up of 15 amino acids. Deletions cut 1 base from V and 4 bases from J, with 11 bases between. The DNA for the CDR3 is TGCGCCAGCAGCCAAGGCGGGGCGGTTTACAATGAGCAGTTCTTC. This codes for CASSQGGAVYNEQFF.

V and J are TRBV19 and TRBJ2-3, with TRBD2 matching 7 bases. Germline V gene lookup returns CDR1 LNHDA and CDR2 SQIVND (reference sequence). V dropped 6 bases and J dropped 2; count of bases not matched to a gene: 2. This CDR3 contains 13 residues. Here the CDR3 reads CASRKRDTDTQYF. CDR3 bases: TGTGCCAGTAGAAAGCGGGACACAGATACGCAGTATTTT.

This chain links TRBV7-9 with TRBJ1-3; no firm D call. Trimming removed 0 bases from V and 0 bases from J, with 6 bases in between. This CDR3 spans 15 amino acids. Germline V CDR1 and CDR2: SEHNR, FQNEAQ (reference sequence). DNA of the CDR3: TGTGCCAGCAGCTTAGCGACTGCCTCTGGAAACACCATATATTTT. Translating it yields CASSLATASGNTIYF.

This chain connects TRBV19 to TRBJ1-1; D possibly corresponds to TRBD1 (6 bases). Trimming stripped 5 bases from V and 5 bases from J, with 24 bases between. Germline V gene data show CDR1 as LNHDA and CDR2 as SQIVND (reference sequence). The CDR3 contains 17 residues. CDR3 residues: CASSPTLGRGFRTEAFF. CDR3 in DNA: TGTGCCAGTAGTCCAACCCTGGGCAGGGGCTTTAGGACTGAAGCTTTCTTT. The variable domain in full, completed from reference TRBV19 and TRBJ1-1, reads DGGITQSPKYLFRKEGQNVTLSCEQNLNHDAMYWYRQDPGQGLRLIYYSQIVNDFQKGDIAEGYSVSREKKESFPLTVTSAQKNPTAFYLCASSPTLGRGFRTEAFFGQGTRLTVV.

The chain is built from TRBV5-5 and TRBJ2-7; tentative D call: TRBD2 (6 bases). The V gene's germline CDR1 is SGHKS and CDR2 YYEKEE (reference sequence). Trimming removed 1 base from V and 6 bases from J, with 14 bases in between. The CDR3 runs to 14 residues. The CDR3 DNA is TGTGCCAGCAGCTTGAGGTGGGGGGAAGGCGAGCAGTACTTC. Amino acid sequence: CASSLRWGEGEQYF.

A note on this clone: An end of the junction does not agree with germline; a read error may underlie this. The CDR3 DNA reads TGTGCCAGCAGTGACGGACAGTCGGATAATTCTCCCCTCCACTTT. Residues: CASSDGQSDNSPLHF. The chain is built from TRBV6-1 and TRBJ1-6, with a weak D call TRBD1 (6 bases). The CDR3 spans 15 residues. Germline-derived CDR1 and CDR2 are MNHNS and SASEGT.

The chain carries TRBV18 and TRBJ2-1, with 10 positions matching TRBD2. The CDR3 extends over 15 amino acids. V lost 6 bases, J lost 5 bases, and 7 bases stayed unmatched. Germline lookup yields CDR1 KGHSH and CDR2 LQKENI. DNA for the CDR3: TGTGCCAGCTCTCAGCGGGAGGGTAAACACAATGAGCAGTTCTTC. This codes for CASSQREGKHNEQFF.

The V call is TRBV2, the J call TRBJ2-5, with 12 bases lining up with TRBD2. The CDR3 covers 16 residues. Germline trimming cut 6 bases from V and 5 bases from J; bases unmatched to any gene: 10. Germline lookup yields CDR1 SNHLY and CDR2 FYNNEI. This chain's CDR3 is CASRRTLAGGVETQYF. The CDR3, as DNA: TGTGCCAGCAGGCGTACCCTAGCGGGAGGGGTGGAGACCCAGTACTTC. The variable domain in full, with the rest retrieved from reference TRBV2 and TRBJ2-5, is EPEVTQTPSHQVTQMGQEVILRCVPISNHLYFYWYRQILGQKVEFLVSFYNNEISEKSEIFDDQFSVERPDGSNFTLKIRSTKLEDSAMYFCASRRTLAGGVETQYFGPGTRLLVL.

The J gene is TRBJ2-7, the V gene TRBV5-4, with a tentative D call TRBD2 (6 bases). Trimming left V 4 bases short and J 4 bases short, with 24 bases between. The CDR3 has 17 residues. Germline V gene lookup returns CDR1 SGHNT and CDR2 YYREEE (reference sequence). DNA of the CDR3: TGTGCCAGCAGCAGTTGGCGTGGAGGGAGCCGTAGTTACGAGCAGTACTTC. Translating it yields CASSSWRGGSRSYEQYF.

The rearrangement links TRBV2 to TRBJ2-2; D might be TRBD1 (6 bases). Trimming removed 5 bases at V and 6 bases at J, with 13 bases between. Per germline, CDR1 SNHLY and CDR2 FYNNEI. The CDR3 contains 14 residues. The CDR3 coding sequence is TGTGCCAGCAGTCTAACAGGGCCGGCCGGGGAGCTGTTTTTT. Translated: CASSLTGPAGELFF.

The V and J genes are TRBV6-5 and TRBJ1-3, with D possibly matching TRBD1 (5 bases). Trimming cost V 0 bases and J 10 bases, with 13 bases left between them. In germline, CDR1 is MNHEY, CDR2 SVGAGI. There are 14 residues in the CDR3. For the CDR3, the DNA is TGTGCCAGCAGTTACTCGACGGCGCCAGGGACCATATATTTT. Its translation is CASSYSTAPGTIYF.

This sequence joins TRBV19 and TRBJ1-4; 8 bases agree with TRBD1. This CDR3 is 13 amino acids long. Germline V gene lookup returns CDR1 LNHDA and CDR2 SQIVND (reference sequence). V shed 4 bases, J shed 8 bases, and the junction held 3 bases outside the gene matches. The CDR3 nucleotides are TGTGCCAGTAGTACAGGGGGCCGCGAAAAACTGTTTTTT. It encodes CASSTGGREKLFF.

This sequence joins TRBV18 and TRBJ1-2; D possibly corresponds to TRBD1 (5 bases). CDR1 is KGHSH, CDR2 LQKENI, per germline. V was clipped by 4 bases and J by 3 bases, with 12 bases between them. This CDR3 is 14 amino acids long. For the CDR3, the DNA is TGTGCCAGCTCACTCCAGGGAATGGACTATGGCTACACCTTC. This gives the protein CASSLQGMDYGYTF.

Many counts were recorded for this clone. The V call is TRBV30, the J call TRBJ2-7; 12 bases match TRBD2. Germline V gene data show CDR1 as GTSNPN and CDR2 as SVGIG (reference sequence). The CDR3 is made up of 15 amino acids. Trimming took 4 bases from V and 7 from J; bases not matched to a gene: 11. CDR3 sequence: CAWTRRLAGAHEQYF. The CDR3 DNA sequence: TGTGCCTGGACCAGAAGACTAGCGGGAGCGCATGAGCAGTACTTC.

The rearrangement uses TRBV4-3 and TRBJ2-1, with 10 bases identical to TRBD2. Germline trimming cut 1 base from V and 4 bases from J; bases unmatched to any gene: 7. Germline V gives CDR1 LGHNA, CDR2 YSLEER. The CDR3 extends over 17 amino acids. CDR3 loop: CASSQAPGTSVYNEQFF. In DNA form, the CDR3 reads TGCGCCAGCAGCCAAGCCCCCGGGACTAGCGTATACAATGAGCAGTTCTTC.